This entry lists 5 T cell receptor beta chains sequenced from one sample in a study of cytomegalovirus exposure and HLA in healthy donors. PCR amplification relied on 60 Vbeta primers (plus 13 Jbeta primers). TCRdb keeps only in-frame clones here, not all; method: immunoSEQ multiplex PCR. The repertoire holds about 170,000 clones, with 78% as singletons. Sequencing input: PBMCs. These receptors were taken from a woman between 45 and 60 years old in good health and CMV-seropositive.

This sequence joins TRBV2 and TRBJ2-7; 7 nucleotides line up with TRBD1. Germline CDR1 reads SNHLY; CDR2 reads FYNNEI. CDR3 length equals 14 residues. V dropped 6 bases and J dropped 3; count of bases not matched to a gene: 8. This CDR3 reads CASRSGTVLYEQYF. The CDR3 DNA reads TGTGCCAGCAGATCCGGGACAGTCCTCTACGAGCAGTACTTC.

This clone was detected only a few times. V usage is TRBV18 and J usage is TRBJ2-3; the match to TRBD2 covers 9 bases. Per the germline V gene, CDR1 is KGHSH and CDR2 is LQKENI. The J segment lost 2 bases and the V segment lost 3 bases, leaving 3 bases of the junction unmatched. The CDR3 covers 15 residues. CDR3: CASSPAGGTTDTQYF. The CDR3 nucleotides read TGTGCCAGCTCACCTGCGGGGGGGACCACAGATACGCAGTATTTT.

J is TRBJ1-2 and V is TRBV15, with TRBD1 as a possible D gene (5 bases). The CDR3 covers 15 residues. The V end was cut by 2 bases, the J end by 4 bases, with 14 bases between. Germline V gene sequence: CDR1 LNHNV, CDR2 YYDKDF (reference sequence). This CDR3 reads CATSRPTRTTYGYTF. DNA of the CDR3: TGTGCCACCAGCAGACCTACACGGACAACCTATGGCTACACCTTC.

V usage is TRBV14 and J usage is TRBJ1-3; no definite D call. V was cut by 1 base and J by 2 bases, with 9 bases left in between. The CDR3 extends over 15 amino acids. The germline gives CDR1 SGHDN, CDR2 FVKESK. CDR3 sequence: CASSQGASAGNTIYF. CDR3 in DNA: TGTGCCAGCAGCCAAGGGGCGTCGGCTGGAAACACCATATATTTT. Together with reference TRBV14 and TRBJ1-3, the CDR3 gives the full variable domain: EAGVTQFPSHSVIEKGQTVTLRCDPISGHDNLYWYRRVMGKEIKFLLHFVKESKQDESGMPNNRFLAERTGGTYSTLKVQPAELEDSGVYFCASSQGASAGNTIYFGEGSWLTVV.

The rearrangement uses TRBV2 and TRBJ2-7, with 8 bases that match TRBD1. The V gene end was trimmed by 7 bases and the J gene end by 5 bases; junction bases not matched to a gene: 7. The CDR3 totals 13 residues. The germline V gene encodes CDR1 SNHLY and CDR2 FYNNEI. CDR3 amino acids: CASNGQGWDEQYF. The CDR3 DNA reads TGTGCCAGCAACGGACAGGGTTGGGACGAGCAGTACTTC.